Presented here are 5 T cell receptor beta chains from one specimen sequenced in a study of blood T cell repertoires in COVID-19. Sequencing was performed with immunoSEQ multiplex PCR; in TCRdb, only in-frame clones are kept and a portion is missing. The profile shows fewer than 250,000 clones, about 90% of them singletons. Sequences were obtained from PBMCs or T cells enriched from blood (not recorded which). The receptor set was obtained from a man aged 45 to 65 who had been exposed to COVID-19.

This rearrangement joins TRBV2 to TRBJ2-7; 8 bases align to TRBD1. CDR3 length: 13 amino acids. V dropped 7 bases and J dropped 2; count of bases not matched to a gene: 4. Germline CDR1 reads SNHLY; CDR2 reads FYNNEI. For the CDR3, the DNA is TGTGCCAGCAACCCGGACAGGGCCTACGAGCAGTACTTC. Translation gives CASNPDRAYEQYF.

On this clone: The CDR3 ends on some other residue instead of the conserved phenylalanine or tryptophan, so this is likely a read error. The limits of the CDR3 on the DNA are not certain, so only TCRdb's listed CDR3 is given. V gene TRBV5-6 combines with J gene TRBJ2-7; the table's D gene call, TRBD1, was not cross checked with the DNA. The CDR3 length is 14 residues, termini included. Germline V gene data show CDR1 as SGHDT and CDR2 as YYEEEE. The CDR3 sequence: CASSYQGEQVSLGL.

In its sample, this clone was seen once. The V and J genes are TRBV5-1 and TRBJ2-2; TRBD1 might be the D (5 bases). This CDR3 is built from 15 residues. Trimming pared 4 bases from V and 4 bases from J, leaving 14 bases between. CDR1 SGHRS and CDR2 YFSETQ come from the germline V gene. DNA for the CDR3: TGCGCCAGCAGCCCTATCTCAGGGTCCACCGGGGAGCTGTTTTTT. It yields the protein CASSPISGSTGELFF.

The rearrangement uses TRBV27 and TRBJ2-5; D is unclear. This CDR3 is 14 amino acids long. Germline V CDR1 and CDR2: MNHEY, SMNVEV (reference sequence). V lost 4 bases and J 5 bases, leaving 14 bases between the germline ends. In DNA form, the CDR3 reads TGTGCCAGCAGTTCCGGTCCCCCGTGGGAGACCCAGTACTTC. Translated: CASSSGPPWETQYF.

The chain recombines TRBV7-9 with TRBJ2-7, with a weak D call TRBD1 (6 bases). The CDR3 covers 14 residues. Trimming left V 3 bases short and J 5 bases short, with 14 bases between. Germline loops: CDR1 SEHNR, CDR2 FQNEAQ (reference sequence). The CDR3 region is CASSLGQGPNEQYF. The CDR3 DNA reads TGTGCCAGCAGCTTGGGCCAGGGGCCTAACGAGCAGTACTTC.